One and the same sample provided the 13 T cell receptor beta chains below, sequenced in a study of CD8+ T cells in alopecia areata. Investigators isolated RNA and reverse transcribed it into cDNA to act as the sequencing template. Method: immunoSEQ multiplex PCR; TCRdb's copy keeps in-frame clones and lacks some. The data contain under 150,000 clones, roughly 50% of them singletons. The source material was NKG2D-low CD8+ T cells sorted from blood. Receptor source: a human donor with alopecia areata.

This clone was seen more than once but under ten times. This same CDR3 is encoded by further DNA sequences in the sample. The CDR3 bases are TGTGCCAGCTCGGACAATGAGCAGTTCTTC. Protein product: CASSDNEQFF. The gene calls are TRBV28 and TRBJ2-1; D gene unclear. V lost 8 bases, J lost 5 bases, and 4 bases lay in between. This CDR3 is 10 amino acids long. CDR1 and CDR2 (germline): MDHEN, SYDVKM. The whole variable domain, remainder taken from reference TRBV28 and TRBJ2-1, is DVKVTQSSRYLVKRTGEKVFLECVQDMDHENMFWYRQDPGLGLRLIYFSYDVKMKEKGDIPEGYSVSREKKERFSLILESASTNQTSMYLCASSDNEQFFGPGTRLTVL.

This clone has a handful of counts. V is TRBV15 and J is TRBJ2-3; 11 bases match TRBD2. After removal of 3 bases from V and 5 bases from J, the junction contained 7 bases not matched to a gene. CDR1 is LNHNV and CDR2 is YYDKDF in the germline V gene (reference sequence). The CDR3 length is 16 residues. The CDR3, as DNA: TGTGCCACCAGCAGTTTACTAGCGGGAGATCTAGATACGCAGTATTTT. Amino acids: CATSSLLAGDLDTQYF.

The gene calls are TRBV11-3 and TRBJ2-1; no firm D call. The CDR3 contains 12 residues. Deletions cut 5 bases from V and 8 bases from J, with 10 bases between. Germline loops: CDR1 SGHNT, CDR2 YENEEA. For the CDR3, the DNA is TGTGCCAGCAGCCCTCACGTGGATGAGCAGTTCTTC. This translates into CASSPHVDEQFF.

This clone was seen more than once but under ten times. The chain is built from TRBV27 and TRBJ1-1, with D maybe TRBD1 (5 bases). This CDR3 comprises 12 residues. Germline values: CDR1 MNHEY, CDR2 SMNVEV (reference sequence). The V end lost 10 bases, the J end lost 6 bases, and 15 bases lay between the germline ends. In DNA form, the CDR3 reads TGTGCCACCCTCGGCGGGGACGCTGAAGCTTTCTTT. Its protein product is CATLGGDAEAFF.

This rearrangement joins TRBV27 to TRBJ1-3; the D is unclear. CDR1 MNHEY and CDR2 SMNVEV come from the germline V gene (reference sequence). The V gene lost 2 bases and the J gene lost 11 bases, with 13 bases spanning the gap. This CDR3 comprises 13 residues. The CDR3 sequence: CASSLNGGSAIYF. The CDR3, as DNA: TGTGCCAGCAGTTTAAACGGAGGGAGTGCCATATATTTT.

V usage is TRBV30 and J usage is TRBJ1-1, with a weak D call TRBD1 (5 bases). Between the trimmed V and J ends, which lost 5 bases and 7 bases, there was a span of 11 bases. Germline assignment: CDR1 GTSNPN and CDR2 SVGIG (reference sequence). This CDR3 has 11 amino acids. The CDR3 DNA follows: TGTGCCTGGGACCCAGGGATTGAAGCTTTCTTT. Translating gives CAWDPGIEAFF.

J is TRBJ2-1 and V is TRBV30, with D unclear. V dropped 2 bases and J dropped 6 bases, with 14 bases sitting between them. CDR1 and CDR2 (germline): GTSNPN, SVGIG (reference sequence). The CDR3 totals 14 residues. In nucleotides, the CDR3 is TGTGCCTGGAGTCAAACCTCGAGTCTCAATGAGCAGTTCTTC. It codes for CAWSQTSSLNEQFF.

This chain connects TRBV30 to TRBJ2-2; D is uncertain. V was clipped by 3 bases and J by 2 bases, with 7 bases between them. In germline, CDR1 is GTSNPN, CDR2 SVGIG (reference sequence). The CDR3 runs to 13 residues. In DNA, the CDR3 is TGTGCCTGGAGCGGAGACAACACCGGGGAGCTGTTTTTT. Translating it yields CAWSGDNTGELFF.

The chain has TRBV14 and TRBJ1-1; TRBD1 matches at 9 bases. CDR3 length equals 15 residues. The germline gives CDR1 SGHDN, CDR2 FVKESK. V lost 6 bases to trimming and J lost 1 base; unmatched junction nucleotides: 6. CDR3 coding DNA: TGTGCCAGCAGTCAGGGGACAGGGTGGAACACTGAAGCTTTCTTT. Amino acid sequence: CASSQGTGWNTEAFF.

The chain employs TRBV27 and TRBJ2-7; D possibly uses TRBD1 or TRBD2 (5 bases each). Trimming pared 0 bases from V and 9 bases from J, leaving 12 bases between. Germline V gives CDR1 MNHEY, CDR2 SMNVEV (reference sequence). This CDR3 is built from 13 residues. The CDR3 protein is CASSLSWGNVQYF. In DNA form, the CDR3 reads TGTGCCAGCAGTTTATCGTGGGGGAACGTGCAGTACTTC.

This clone was observed a handful of times. This chain connects TRBV5-1 to TRBJ2-7; D is tentatively TRBD1 or TRBD2 (5 bases each). The germline V and J ends were trimmed by 3 bases and 6 bases, with 10 bases remaining between them. The CDR3 has 12 amino acids. Germline V lookup: CDR1 SGHRS, CDR2 YFSETQ. The CDR3 spells CASSWDEVEQYF. CDR3 DNA sequence: TGCGCCAGCAGCTGGGACGAGGTCGAGCAGTACTTC.

The chain is built from TRBV2 and TRBJ1-1; D gene uncertain. Germline CDR1 is SNHLY and CDR2 is FYNNEI. CDR3 length: 13 amino acids. Trimming stripped 6 bases from V and 1 base from J, with 9 bases between. CDR3 nucleotide sequence: TGTGCCAGCAGCGATACACCGAACACTGAAGCTTTCTTT. Protein: CASSDTPNTEAFF.

In its sample, this clone was seen a few times. The chain combines TRBV25-1 with TRBJ2-5, with D uncertain. Germline V gene data show CDR1 as MGHDK and CDR2 as SYGVNS. The CDR3 runs 10 residues. Trimming shortened V by 8 bases and J by 3 bases, and 4 bases separated the two germline ends. This CDR3 reads CASVEETQYF. The CDR3 DNA follows: TGTGCCAGCGTAGAAGAGACCCAGTACTTC. Filled out from reference TRBV25-1 and TRBJ2-5, the complete variable domain reads EADIYQTPRYLVIGTGKKITLECSQTMGHDKMYWYQQDPGMELHLIHYSYGVNSTEKGDLSSESTVSRIRTEHFPLTLESARPSHTSQYLCASVEETQYFGPGTRLLVL.